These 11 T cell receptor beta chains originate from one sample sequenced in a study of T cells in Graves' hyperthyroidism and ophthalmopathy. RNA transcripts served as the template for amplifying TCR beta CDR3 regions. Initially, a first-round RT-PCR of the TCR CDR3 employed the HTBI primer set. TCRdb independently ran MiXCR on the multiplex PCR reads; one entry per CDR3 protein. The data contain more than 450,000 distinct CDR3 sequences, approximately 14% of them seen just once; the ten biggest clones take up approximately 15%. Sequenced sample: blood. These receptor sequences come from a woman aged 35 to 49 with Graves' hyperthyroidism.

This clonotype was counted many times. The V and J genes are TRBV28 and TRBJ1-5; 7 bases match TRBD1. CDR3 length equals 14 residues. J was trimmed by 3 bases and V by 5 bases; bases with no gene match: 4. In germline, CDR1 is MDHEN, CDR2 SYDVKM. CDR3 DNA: TGTGCCAGCAGTCGACAGGGAATCAATCAGCCCCAGCATTTT. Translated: CASSRQGINQPQHF.

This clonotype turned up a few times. CDR3 sequence (DNA): TGTGCCTGGAGTGTTAGTGGAGCCTACGAGCAGTACTTC. Protein: CAWSVSGAYEQYF. This chain uses TRBV30 with TRBJ2-7; D ambiguous. Between the trimmed V and J ends, which lost 0 bases and 2 bases, there was a span of 8 bases. This CDR3 has 13 amino acids. Germline assignment: CDR1 GTSNPN and CDR2 SVGIG (reference sequence).

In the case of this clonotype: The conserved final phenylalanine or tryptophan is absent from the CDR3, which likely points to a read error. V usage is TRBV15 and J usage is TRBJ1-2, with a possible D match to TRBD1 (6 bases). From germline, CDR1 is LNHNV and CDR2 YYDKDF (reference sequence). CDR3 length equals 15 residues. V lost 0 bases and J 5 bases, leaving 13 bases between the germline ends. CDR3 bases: TGTGCCACCAGCAGAGATACAGGGAAGGGGTATGGCTACACCCTC. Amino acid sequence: CATSRDTGKGYGYTL.

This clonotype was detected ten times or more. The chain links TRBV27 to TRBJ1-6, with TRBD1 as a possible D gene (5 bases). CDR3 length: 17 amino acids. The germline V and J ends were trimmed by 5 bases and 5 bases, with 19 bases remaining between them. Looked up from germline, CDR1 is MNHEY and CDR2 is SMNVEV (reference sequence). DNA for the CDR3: TGTGCCAGCAGTCCCCGTTTGATTCAGGGCAATAATTCACCCCTCCACTTT. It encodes CASSPRLIQGNNSPLHF.

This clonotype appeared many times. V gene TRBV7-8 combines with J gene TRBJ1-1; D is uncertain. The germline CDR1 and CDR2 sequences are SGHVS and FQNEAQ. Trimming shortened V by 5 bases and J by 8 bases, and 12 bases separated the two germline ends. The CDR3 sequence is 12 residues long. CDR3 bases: TGTGCCAGCAGCGATGGGGAGATAGAAGCTTTCTTT. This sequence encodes CASSDGEIEAFF.

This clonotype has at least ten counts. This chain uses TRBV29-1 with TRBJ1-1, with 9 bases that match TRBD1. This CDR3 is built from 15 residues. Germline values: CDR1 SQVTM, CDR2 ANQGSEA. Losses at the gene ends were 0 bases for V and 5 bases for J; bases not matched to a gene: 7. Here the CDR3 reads CSVEDKQGARTEAFF. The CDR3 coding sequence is TGCAGCGTTGAAGATAAACAGGGGGCGCGGACTGAAGCTTTCTTT.

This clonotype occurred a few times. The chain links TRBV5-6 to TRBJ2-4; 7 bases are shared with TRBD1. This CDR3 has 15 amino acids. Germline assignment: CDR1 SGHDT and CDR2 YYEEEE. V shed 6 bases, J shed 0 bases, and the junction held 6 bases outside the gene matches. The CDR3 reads CASTQGTLAKNIQYF. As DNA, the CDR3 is TGTGCCAGCACACAGGGGACCCTAGCCAAAAACATTCAGTACTTC.

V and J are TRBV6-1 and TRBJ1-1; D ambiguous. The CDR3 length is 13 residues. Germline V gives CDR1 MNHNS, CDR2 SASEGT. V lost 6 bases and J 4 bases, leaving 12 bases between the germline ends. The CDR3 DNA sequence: TGTGCCAGCAGGAACAGTTCTCGCACTGAAGCTTTCTTT. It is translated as CASRNSSRTEAFF.

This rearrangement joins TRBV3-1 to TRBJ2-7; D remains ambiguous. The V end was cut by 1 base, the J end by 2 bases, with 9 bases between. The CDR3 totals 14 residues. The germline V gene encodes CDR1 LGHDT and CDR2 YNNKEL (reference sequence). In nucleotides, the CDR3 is TGTGCCAGCAGCCAAGCTCCCCCCACCTACGAGCAGTACTTC. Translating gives CASSQAPPTYEQYF.

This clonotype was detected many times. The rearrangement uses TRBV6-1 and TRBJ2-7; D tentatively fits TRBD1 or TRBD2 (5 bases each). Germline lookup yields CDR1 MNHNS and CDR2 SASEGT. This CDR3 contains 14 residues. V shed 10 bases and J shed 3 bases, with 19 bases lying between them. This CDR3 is CATRNVGGDYEQYF. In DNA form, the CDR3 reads TGTGCCACGCGTAACGTTGGGGGTGACTACGAGCAGTACTTC.

This CDR3 reads CASSIYSPTGELFF. The CDR3 DNA follows: TGTGCCAGTAGTATTTACAGTCCGACCGGGGAGCTGTTTTTT. This chain joins TRBV19 and TRBJ2-2; D gene uncertain. V was trimmed by 3 bases and J by 5 bases, leaving 10 bases between them. The length of the CDR3 is 14 residues. CDR1 and CDR2 (germline): LNHDA, SQIVND (reference sequence).